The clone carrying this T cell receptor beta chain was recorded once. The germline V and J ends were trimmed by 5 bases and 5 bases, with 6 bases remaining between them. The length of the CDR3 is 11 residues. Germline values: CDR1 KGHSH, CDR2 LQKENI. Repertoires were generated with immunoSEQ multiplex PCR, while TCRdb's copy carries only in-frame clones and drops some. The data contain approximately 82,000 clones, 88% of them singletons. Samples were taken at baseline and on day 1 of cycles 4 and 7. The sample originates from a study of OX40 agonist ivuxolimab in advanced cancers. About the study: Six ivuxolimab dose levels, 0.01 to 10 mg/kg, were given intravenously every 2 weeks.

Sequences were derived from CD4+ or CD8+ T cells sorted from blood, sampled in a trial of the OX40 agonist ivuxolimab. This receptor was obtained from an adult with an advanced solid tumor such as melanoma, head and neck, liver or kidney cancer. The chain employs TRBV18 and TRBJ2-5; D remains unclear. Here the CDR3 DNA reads TGTGCCAGCTCATCCGGGGAGACCCAGTACTTC. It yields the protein CASSSGETQYF. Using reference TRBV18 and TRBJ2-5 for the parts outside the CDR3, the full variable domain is NAGVMQNPRHLVRRRGQEARLRCSPMKGHSHVYWYRQLPEEGLKFMVYLQKENIIDESGMPKERFSAEFPKEGPSILRIQQVVRGDSAAYFCASSSGETQYFGPGTRLLVL.